A single sample gave rise to the 25 T cell receptor beta chains below, sequenced in a study of cytotoxic CD8 clonotypes in ibrutinib-treated CLL. Generated by immunoSEQ multiplex PCR, the TCRdb table keeps only in-frame clones and is missing some. The profile covers about 74,000 clones, with around 82% appearing a single time and 7.7% taken by the ten largest. The sample consisted of PBMCs, taken at disease progression, from a patient treated with ibrutinib. Every receptor here comes from a human donor with chronic lymphocytic leukemia.

J is TRBJ1-5 and V is TRBV30, with 7 bases lining up with TRBD1. The CDR3 consists of 14 residues. Germline V gene lookup returns CDR1 GTSNPN and CDR2 SVGIG (reference sequence). V dropped 1 base and J dropped 5; count of bases not matched to a gene: 5. The CDR3 region is CAWSAGQSYQPQHF. The CDR3 nucleotides are TGTGCCTGGAGTGCGGGACAGTCATATCAGCCCCAGCATTTT.

The chain employs TRBV7-9 and TRBJ1-2, with 9 bases fitting TRBD1. Germline-derived CDR1 and CDR2 are SEHNR and FQNEAQ (reference sequence). This CDR3 spans 16 amino acids. The V and J ends lost 3 bases and 0 bases, in that order; junction bases with no gene match: 5. The CDR3 DNA reads as TGTGCCAGCAGCTTGGGACAGGGAAGGACTAACTATGGCTACACCTTC. Amino acids: CASSLGQGRTNYGYTF.

V gene TRBV27 combines with J gene TRBJ2-1; 7 nucleotides align to TRBD2. The length of the CDR3 is 16 residues. The germline gives CDR1 MNHEY, CDR2 SMNVEV (reference sequence). Trimming took 8 bases from V and 6 from J; bases not matched to a gene: 16. This chain's CDR3 is CASGPYNSGRVNEQFF. The CDR3 coding sequence is TGTGCCAGCGGGCCCTATAACTCGGGGAGGGTCAATGAGCAGTTCTTC.

The J gene is TRBJ2-3, the V gene TRBV7-9; no definite D call. The CDR3 is made up of 14 amino acids. The V end lost 2 bases, the J end lost 1 base, and 7 bases lay between the germline ends. The germline gives CDR1 SEHNR, CDR2 FQNEAQ (reference sequence). CDR3 sequence reads: CASSLTDRTDTQYF. DNA for the CDR3: TGTGCCAGCAGCTTAACGGACCGCACAGATACGCAGTATTTT.

The chain carries TRBV2 and TRBJ1-2; possible D gene TRBD1, 6 bases. This CDR3 contains 12 residues. Per germline, CDR1 SNHLY and CDR2 FYNNEI. The V end was cut by 7 bases, the J end by 8 bases, with 14 bases between. The CDR3 sequence is CASNRGAGGYTF. The DNA of the CDR3 is TGTGCCAGCAATCGGGGGGCGGGAGGCTACACCTTC.

The chain joins TRBV25-1 to TRBJ2-7; a possible D gene is TRBD2 (6 bases). Germline V gives CDR1 MGHDK, CDR2 SYGVNS. This CDR3 region has 14 residues. V was pared by 2 bases and J by 6 bases, with 14 bases between. CDR3 residues: CASSEARGVLEQYF. CDR3 DNA sequence: TGTGCCAGCAGTGAAGCGCGGGGAGTTCTCGAGCAGTACTTC.

The chain links TRBV4-2 to TRBJ2-3, with TRBD1 as a possible D gene (6 bases). The CDR3 consists of 17 residues. V was clipped by 2 bases and J by 0 bases, with 15 bases between them. In germline, CDR1 is LGHNA, CDR2 YNFKEQ. The CDR3 bases are TGTGCCAGCAGCCAAAGGGGGACGGGACAAAGCACAGATACGCAGTATTTT. Translated, it gives CASSQRGTGQSTDTQYF.

The V call is TRBV9, the J call TRBJ2-3, with 7 bases identical to TRBD1. Trimming at V came to 4 bases and at J to 0 bases, leaving 8 bases not matched to a gene. CDR1 and CDR2 (germline): SGDLS, YYNGEE. This CDR3 is 16 amino acids long. CDR3 protein: CASSKNDRASTDTQYF. CDR3 bases: TGTGCCAGCAGCAAAAATGACAGGGCCAGCACAGATACGCAGTATTTT.

This clone was seen a few times. The rearrangement links TRBV7-8 to TRBJ1-1; no firm D call. CDR1 and CDR2 from the germline V gene are SGHVS and FQNEAQ. The CDR3 loop spans 14 amino acids. V lost 1 base to trimming and J lost 1 base, with 7 bases between them. The CDR3 sequence is CASSLVLGNTEAFF. In DNA, the CDR3 is TGTGCCAGCAGCTTAGTGCTTGGGAACACTGAAGCTTTCTTT. Full variable domain (missing parts from reference TRBV7-8 and TRBJ1-1): GAGVSQSPRYKVAKRGQDVALRCDPISGHVSLFWYQQALGQGPEFLTYFQNEAQLDKSGLPSDRFFAERPEGSVSTLKIQRTQQEDSAVYLCASSLVLGNTEAFFGQGTRLTVV.

V is TRBV14 and J is TRBJ1-2; no definite D call. The CDR3 runs to 16 residues. Germline V gene sequence: CDR1 SGHDN, CDR2 FVKESK. Deletions cut 4 bases from V and 4 bases from J, with 19 bases between. The chain's CDR3 is CASSPPGWTSAYGYTF. CDR3 DNA sequence: TGTGCCAGCAGCCCACCGGGTTGGACCTCAGCCTATGGCTACACCTTC.

The count of this clone is one. V and J are TRBV7-9 and TRBJ1-1; D might be TRBD1 (6 bases). Deletions cut 5 bases from V and 13 bases from J, with 26 bases between. Germline V gene lookup returns CDR1 SEHNR and CDR2 FQNEAQ (reference sequence). This CDR3 is 15 amino acids long. The CDR3 spells CASSPFSDRTTSGFF. The CDR3 DNA follows: TGTGCCAGCAGCCCGTTTTCTGACAGGACTACTTCGGGTTTCTTT.

This clone was seen only once. This rearrangement joins TRBV7-9 to TRBJ1-2; no clear D. The germline V and J ends were trimmed by 4 bases and 10 bases, with 19 bases remaining between them. The germline CDR1 and CDR2 sequences are SEHNR and FQNEAQ (reference sequence). CDR3 length: 14 residues. The CDR3 reads CASSSLGNWRDYTF. In nucleotides, the CDR3 is TGTGCCAGCAGCTCTCTGGGCAATTGGCGCGACTACACCTTC.

This chain connects TRBV5-4 to TRBJ2-3, with D perhaps given as TRBD1 or TRBD2 (6 bases each). The V end was cut by 3 bases, the J end by 3 bases, with 17 bases between. This CDR3 has 16 amino acids. CDR1 is SGHNT and CDR2 is YYREEE in the germline V gene (reference sequence). DNA for the CDR3: TGTGCCAGCAGCTCCCCGCGAGGGGGGCGGACAGATACGCAGTATTTT. Translated, it gives CASSSPRGGRTDTQYF.

The rearrangement joins TRBV19 to TRBJ1-1, with TRBD1 identical over 7 bases. CDR1 and CDR2 from the germline V gene are LNHDA and SQIVND (reference sequence). V shed 5 bases, J shed 1 base, and the junction held 4 bases outside the gene matches. The CDR3 is 14 residues long. The DNA of the CDR3 is TGTGCCAGTAGTGTTTGGACAGGGAACACTGAAGCTTTCTTT. This encodes CASSVWTGNTEAFF.

This clone has only one observation. This chain uses TRBV9 with TRBJ2-1; 9 nucleotides match TRBD2. The germline V gene has CDR1 SGDLS and CDR2 YYNGEE. The CDR3 has 17 residues. The trim removed 0 bases at V and 0 bases at J, leaving 4 bases unmatched. CDR3 loop: CASSVGVSGSSYNEQFF. In nucleotides, the CDR3 is TGTGCCAGCAGCGTAGGGGTTAGCGGGAGCTCCTACAATGAGCAGTTCTTC.

V usage is TRBV18 and J usage is TRBJ2-1; D gene ambiguous. V lost 4 bases to trimming and J lost 0 bases, with 7 bases between them. CDR3 size: 14 residues. The germline V gene has CDR1 KGHSH and CDR2 LQKENI. The CDR3 bases are TGTGCCAGCTCACTGGCACACTCCTACAATGAGCAGTTCTTC. Its translation: CASSLAHSYNEQFF.

The count of this clone is one. The CDR3 bases are TGCGCCAGCAGCGGAGGACTCGCATCTTCCACCGGGGAGCTGTTTTTT. This codes for CASSGGLASSTGELFF. The J gene is TRBJ2-2, the V gene TRBV5-1, with a weak D call TRBD2 (5 bases). The CDR3 consists of 16 residues. V lost 4 bases and J lost 4, with 17 bases in between. Looked up from germline, CDR1 is SGHRS and CDR2 is YFSETQ.

The V and J genes are TRBV25-1 and TRBJ2-1, with a possible D match to TRBD2 (6 bases). Per the germline V gene, CDR1 is MGHDK and CDR2 is SYGVNS. The CDR3 has 16 amino acids. Trimming removed 0 bases at V and 0 bases at J, with 9 bases between. Written as DNA, the CDR3 is TGTGCCAGCAGTGAATATCGGGGGAGCTCCTACAATGAGCAGTTCTTC. Protein sequence: CASSEYRGSSYNEQFF.

The chain links TRBV28 to TRBJ1-2; D is undetermined. This CDR3 has 14 residues. Germline CDR1 reads MDHEN; CDR2 reads SYDVKM. The ends were cut back, 1 base at V and 8 bases at J, with 14 bases in the middle. The chain's CDR3 is CASSLFQVTGGYTF. The CDR3 DNA sequence: TGTGCCAGCAGTTTATTTCAGGTGACGGGGGGCTACACCTTC.

This chain joins TRBV4-1 and TRBJ1-4; D may be TRBD1 (6 bases). The germline CDR1 and CDR2 sequences are MGHRA and YSYEKL. V was cut by 5 bases and J by 5 bases, with 12 bases left in between. The CDR3 runs to 14 residues. The CDR3 sequence: CASSGTGRNEKLFF. CDR3 DNA: TGCGCCAGCAGCGGAACAGGGAGGAATGAAAAACTGTTTTTT.

The J gene is TRBJ1-6, the V gene TRBV11-3; no firm D call. In germline, CDR1 is SGHNT, CDR2 YENEEA. Trimming shortened V by 1 base and J by 10 bases, and 5 bases separated the two germline ends. This CDR3 has 12 amino acids. CDR3 protein: CASSLAGSPLHF. The CDR3 DNA is TGTGCCAGCAGCTTAGCGGGGTCACCCCTCCACTTT.

The chain employs TRBV9 and TRBJ1-3; 9 nucleotides agree with TRBD1. This CDR3 spans 15 amino acids. Germline V gene data show CDR1 as SGDLS and CDR2 as YYNGEE. V was pared by 4 bases and J by 4 bases, with 6 bases of the junction left unmatched. The CDR3 protein is CASSRVGQGGNTIYF. The CDR3 DNA follows: TGTGCCAGCAGCCGGGTGGGACAGGGAGGAAACACCATATATTTT.

This chain connects TRBV5-6 to TRBJ2-4; 9 bases map to TRBD2. V lost 5 bases to trimming and J lost 7 bases; unmatched junction nucleotides: 7. Germline CDR1 is SGHDT and CDR2 is YYEEEE. This CDR3 has 14 amino acids. The CDR3 region is CASRFSGGGNIQYF. CDR3 DNA sequence: TGTGCCAGCAGATTTAGCGGGGGAGGGAACATTCAGTACTTC.

The gene calls are TRBV2 and TRBJ1-6; TRBD1 matches 8 bases. After removal of 6 bases from V and 10 bases from J, the junction contained 2 bases not matched to a gene. This CDR3 is 12 amino acids long. Germline values: CDR1 SNHLY, CDR2 FYNNEI. Written as DNA, the CDR3 is TGTGCCAGCAGCCAGGGGGCCTCACCCCTCCACTTT. It translates to CASSQGASPLHF.

The chain carries TRBV20-1 and TRBJ2-7; D is perhaps TRBD2 (5 bases). V lost 4 bases, J lost 4 bases, and 8 bases lay in between. The CDR3 covers 11 residues. The germline CDR1 and CDR2 sequences are DFQATT and SNEGSKA (reference sequence). The CDR3, as DNA: TGCAGTGCTAAGAGAGGGTACGAGCAGTACTTC. Amino acids: CSAKRGYEQYF.